This TCR beta chain was sequenced in a study of blood T cell repertoires in COVID-19. Across the study: From the United States, Italy and Spain came samples of acute and convalescent COVID-19. In each case, the material was cDNA or gDNA derived from T cells, B-cell-depleted T cells, or PBMCs.

Study processing details: Estimation of nucleated cell counts was performed using reference gene primer amplification. The method was immunoSEQ multiplex PCR; TCRdb's version includes in-frame clones alone and lacks a portion of them. The V and J calls and clone size are taken from that table; D and trimming were inferred from the DNA. The data show about 160,000 clones, with about 86% seen just once and about 3.9% held by the top ten. This CDR3 is built from 16 residues. Looked up from germline, CDR1 is GTSNPN and CDR2 is SVGIG (reference sequence). V shed 7 bases and J shed 4 bases, with 20 bases lying between them.

This TCR came from an older woman with acute or convalescent COVID-19. What was sequenced was peripheral blood. The chain recombines TRBV30 with TRBJ2-6; perhaps TRBD1 as D (6 bases). CDR3 bases: TGTGCCTATCGACAGGTATCAGTTTCAGGGGCCAACGTCCTGACTTTC. Translation: CAYRQVSVSGANVLTF. Variable domain in full (rest from reference TRBV30 and TRBJ2-6): SQTIHQWPATLVQPVGSPLSLECTVEGTSNPNLYWYRQAAGRGLQLLFYSVGIGQISSEVPQNLSASRPQDRQFILSSKKLLLSDSGFYLCAYRQVSVSGANVLTFGAGSRLTVL.